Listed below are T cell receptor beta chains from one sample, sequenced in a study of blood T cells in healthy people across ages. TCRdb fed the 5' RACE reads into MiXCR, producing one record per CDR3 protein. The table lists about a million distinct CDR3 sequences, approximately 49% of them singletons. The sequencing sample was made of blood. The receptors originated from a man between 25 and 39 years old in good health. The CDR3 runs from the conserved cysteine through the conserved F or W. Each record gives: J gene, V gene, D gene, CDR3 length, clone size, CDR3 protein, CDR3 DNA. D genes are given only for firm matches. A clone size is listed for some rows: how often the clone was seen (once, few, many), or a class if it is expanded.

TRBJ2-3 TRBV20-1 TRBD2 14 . CSAKPGTTPDTQYF TGCAGTGCGAAACCCGGGACTACACCAGATACGCAGTATTTT
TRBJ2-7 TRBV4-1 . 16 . CASSQDRQESSYEQYF TGCGCCAGCAGCCAAGATAGACAGGAGAGCTCCTACGAGCAGTACTTC
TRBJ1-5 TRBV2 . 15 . CASTAGQRFNQPQHF TGTGCCAGCACCGCCGGACAGCGTTTCAATCAGCCCCAGCATTTT
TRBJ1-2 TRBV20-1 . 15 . CSARDRQTINYGYTF TGCAGTGCTAGAGATCGCCAGACCATTAACTATGGCTACACCTTC
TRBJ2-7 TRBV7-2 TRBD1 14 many CASSLTGTGDEQYF TGTGCCAGCAGCCTTACCGGGACAGGGGACGAGCAGTACTTC
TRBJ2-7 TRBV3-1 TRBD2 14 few CASSQTGLAYEQYF TGTGCCAGCAGCCAAACGGGACTAGCTTACGAGCAGTACTTC
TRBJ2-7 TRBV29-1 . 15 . CSVDGGRSSYNEQYF TGCAGCGTTGACGGGGGCCGGAGCTCCTACAATGAGCAGTACTTC
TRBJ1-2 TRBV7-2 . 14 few CASSLAQGSYGYTF TGTGCCAGCAGCTTAGCCCAGGGGAGCTATGGCTACACCTTC
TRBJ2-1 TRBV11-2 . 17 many CASSSSGGWSSYNEQFF TGTGCCAGCAGCAGTTCCGGGGGCTGGAGCTCCTACAATGAGCAGTTCTTC
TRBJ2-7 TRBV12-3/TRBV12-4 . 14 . CASSLALARAEQYF TGTGCCAGCAGTTTAGCGCTTGCCAGGGCCGAGCAGTACTTC
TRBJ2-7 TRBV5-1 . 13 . CASTVEGLAKEYF TGCGCCAGCACTGTGGAGGGCCTAGCCAAGGAGTACTTC
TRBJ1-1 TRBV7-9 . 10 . CAGGDTEAFF TGTGCCGGAGGGGACACTGAAGCTTTCTTT
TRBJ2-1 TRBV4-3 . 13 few CASSQMPGGEQFF TGCGCCAGCAGCCAAATGCCTGGTGGTGAGCAGTTCTTC
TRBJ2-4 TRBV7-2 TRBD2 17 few CASSLSSTGGAKNIQYF TGTGCCAGCAGCTTATCGAGTACGGGGGGGGCGAAAAACATTCAGTACTTC
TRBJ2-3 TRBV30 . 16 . CAWSTGLAGHTDTQYF TGTGCCTGGAGTACGGGACTGGCGGGCCACACAGATACGCAGTATTTT
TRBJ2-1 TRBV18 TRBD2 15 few CASSPTAGVFNEQFF TGTGCCAGCTCACCAACAGCGGGGGTCTTCAATGAGCAGTTCTTC
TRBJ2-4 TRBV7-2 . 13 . CASSGVGSAEQYF TGTGCTAGCAGCGGAGTTGGGTCGGCTGAGCAGTACTTC
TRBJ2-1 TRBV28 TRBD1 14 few CASSPSDRFNEQFF TGTGCCAGCAGTCCGTCGGACAGGTTCAATGAGCAGTTCTTC
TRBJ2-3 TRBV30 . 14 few CASAIGETTDTQYF TGTGCCTCGGCGATTGGGGAGACCACAGATACGCAGTATTTT
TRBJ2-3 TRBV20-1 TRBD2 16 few CSASGASGGAGDTQYF TGCAGTGCTAGTGGGGCTAGCGGGGGGGCAGGAGATACGCAGTATTTT
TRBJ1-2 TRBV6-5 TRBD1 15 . CASSKGTALNYGYTF TGTGCCAGCAGCAAAGGGACAGCTTTGAACTATGGCTACACCTTC
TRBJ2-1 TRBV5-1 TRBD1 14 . CASTQGAKDNEQFF TGCGCCAGCACCCAGGGGGCGAAGGACAATGAGCAGTTCTTC
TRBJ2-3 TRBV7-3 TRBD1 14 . CASTRDRLADTQYF TGTGCCAGCACGCGGGACAGGCTCGCAGATACGCAGTATTTT
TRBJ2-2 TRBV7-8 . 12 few CASSLGYMELFF TGTGCCAGCAGCTTAGGGTATATGGAGCTGTTTTTT
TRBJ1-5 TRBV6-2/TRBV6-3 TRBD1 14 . CASRQGGANQPQHF TGTGCCAGCAGGCAGGGGGGGGCCAATCAGCCCCAGCATTTT
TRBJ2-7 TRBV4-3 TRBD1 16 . CASSQDLTGDAYEQYF TGCGCCAGCAGCCAAGATCTAACAGGGGACGCCTACGAGCAGTACTTC
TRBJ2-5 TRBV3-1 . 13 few CASRASTQETQYF TGTGCCAGCAGGGCCTCAACCCAAGAGACCCAGTACTTC
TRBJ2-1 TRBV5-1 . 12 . CASIYDRNEQFF TGCGCCAGCATTTATGACCGCAATGAGCAGTTCTTC
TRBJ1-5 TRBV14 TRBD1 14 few CASSQTGGTSPQHF TGTGCCAGCAGCCAGACAGGGGGGACCTCGCCCCAGCATTTT
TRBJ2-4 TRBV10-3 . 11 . CAISGVSEQYF TGTGCCATCAGTGGGGTTTCAGAGCAGTACTTC
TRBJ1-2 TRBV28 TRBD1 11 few CAVTGGESYTF TGTGCCGTAACAGGGGGCGAGAGCTACACCTTC
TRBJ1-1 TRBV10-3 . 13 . CAITATPNTEAFF TGTGCCATCACCGCGACGCCGAACACTGAAGCTTTCTTT
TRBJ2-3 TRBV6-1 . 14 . CATSRGPRADTQYF TGTGCCACTTCACGGGGGCCACGCGCAGATACGCAGTATTTT
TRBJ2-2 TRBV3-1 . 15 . CASSQDGRATGELFF TGTGCCAGCAGCCAAGATGGTAGGGCCACCGGGGAGCTGTTTTTT
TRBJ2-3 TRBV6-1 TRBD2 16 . CASSHRGLAGGDTQYF TGTGCCAGCAGTCACCGGGGACTAGCGGGGGGGGATACGCAGTATTTT
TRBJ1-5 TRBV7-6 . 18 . CASSSIGGAGVSNQPQHF TGTGCCAGCAGCTCGATCGGGGGGGCAGGTGTCTCGAATCAGCCCCAGCATTTT
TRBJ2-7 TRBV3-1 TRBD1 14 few CASSAGTADYEQYF TGTGCCAGCAGCGCCGGGACAGCCGACTACGAGCAGTACTTC
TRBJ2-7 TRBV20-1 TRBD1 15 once CSARIGDRVTYEQYF TGCAGTGCCCGGATAGGGGACAGGGTAACCTACGAGCAGTACTTC
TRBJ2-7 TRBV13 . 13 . CASSFLVEDEQYF TGTGCCAGCAGCTTTTTAGTGGAGGACGAGCAGTACTTC
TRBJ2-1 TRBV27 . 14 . CACTEQGGGNEQFF TGTGCCTGCACTGAACAGGGAGGAGGCAATGAGCAGTTCTTC
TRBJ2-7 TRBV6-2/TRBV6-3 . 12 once CASGGTTHEQYF TGTGCCAGCGGAGGCACCACCCACGAGCAGTACTTC
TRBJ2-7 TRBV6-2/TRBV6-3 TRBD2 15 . CASSDLAGPDEEQYF TGTGCCAGCTCCGACTTAGCGGGGCCCGACGAGGAGCAGTACTTC
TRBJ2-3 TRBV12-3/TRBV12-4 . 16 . CASSSDLASPLYTQYF TGTGCCAGCAGTTCGGACCTTGCCTCCCCCTTGTATACGCAGTATTTT
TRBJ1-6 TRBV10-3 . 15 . CAISDAGQGGSPLHF TGTGCCATCAGTGACGCGGGGCAGGGAGGTTCACCCCTCCACTTT
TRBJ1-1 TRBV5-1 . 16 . CASSLVRGGLDTEAFF TGCGCCAGCAGCTTGGTGCGGGGAGGGCTTGACACTGAAGCTTTCTTT
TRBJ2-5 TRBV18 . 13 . CASSPPKKVTQYF TGTGCCAGCTCACCGCCGAAGAAGGTGACCCAGTACTTC
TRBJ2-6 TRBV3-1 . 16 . CASSQFAGSGANVLTF TGTGCCAGCAGCCAATTCGCCGGATCTGGGGCCAACGTCCTGACTTTC
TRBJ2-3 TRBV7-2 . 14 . CASGPPPMADTQYF TGTGCCTCCGGACCCCCCCCTATGGCAGATACGCAGTATTTT
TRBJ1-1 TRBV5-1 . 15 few CASSPSGAGSTEAFF TGCGCCAGCAGCCCATCAGGGGCGGGTAGCACTGAAGCTTTCTTT
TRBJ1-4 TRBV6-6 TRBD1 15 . CASRTRTGGGEKLFF TGTGCCAGCAGAACCCGGACAGGGGGCGGAGAAAAACTGTTTTTT
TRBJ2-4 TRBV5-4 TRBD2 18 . CASSPGTSGGAPKNIQYF TGTGCCAGCAGCCCCGGGACTAGCGGGGGGGCCCCCAAAAACATTCAGTACTTC
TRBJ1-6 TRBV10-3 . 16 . CAISESRNSYNSPLHF TGTGCCATCAGTGAGTCCAGAAATTCCTATAATTCACCCCTCCACTTT
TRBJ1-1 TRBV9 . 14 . CASSVEGWITEAFF TGTGCCAGCAGCGTAGAAGGATGGATCACTGAAGCTTTCTTT
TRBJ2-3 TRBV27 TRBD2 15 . CASRFRRGGRDTQYF TGTGCCAGCAGGTTCCGACGCGGGGGGAGGGATACGCAGTATTTT
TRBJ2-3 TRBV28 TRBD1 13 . CASRAYRGDTQYF TGTGCCAGCAGGGCCTACAGGGGTGATACGCAGTATTTT
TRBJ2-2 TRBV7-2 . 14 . CASSLTGYTGELFF TGTGCCAGCAGCTTAACAGGCTACACCGGGGAGCTGTTTTTT
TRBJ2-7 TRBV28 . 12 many CASTGLLYEQYF TGTGCCAGCACGGGTCTCCTCTACGAGCAGTACTTC
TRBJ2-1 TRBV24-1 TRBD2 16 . CATSDLGGGSYNEQFF TGTGCCACCAGTGATTTGGGGGGGGGTTCCTACAATGAGCAGTTCTTC
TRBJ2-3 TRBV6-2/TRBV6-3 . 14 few CASLKGLSTDTQYF TGTGCCAGCCTTAAGGGACTTTCCACAGATACGCAGTATTTT